The 5 T cell receptor beta chains given below trace back to one sample, sequenced in a study of cytotoxic CD8 clonotypes in ibrutinib-treated CLL. The table came from immunoSEQ multiplex PCR; TCRdb's copy has only in-frame clones and leaves some out. Of about 140,000 clones listed, roughly 80% are singletons. The sample here was PBMCs, taken after 12 months of ibrutinib treatment. The receptors derive from a human donor with chronic lymphocytic leukemia.

The chain combines TRBV11-3 with TRBJ2-1; 10 positions agree with TRBD2. V shed 6 bases, J shed 7 bases, and the junction held 3 bases outside the gene matches. The CDR3 sequence is 13 residues long. Germline V gives CDR1 SGHNT, CDR2 YENEEA. The chain's CDR3 is CASSGLAENEQFF. CDR3 coding DNA: TGTGCCAGCAGTGGACTAGCGGAAAATGAGCAGTTCTTC. The whole variable domain, remainder taken from reference TRBV11-3 and TRBJ2-1, is EAGVVQSPRYKIIEKKQPVAFWCNPISGHNTLYWYLQNLGQGPELLIRYENEEAVDDSQLPKDRFSAERLKGVDSTLKIQPAELGDSAVYLCASSGLAENEQFFGPGTRLTVL.

V and J are TRBV30 and TRBJ2-2, with TRBD1 identical over 7 bases. V dropped 1 base and J dropped 3; count of bases not matched to a gene: 2. The CDR3 sequence is 14 residues long. CDR1 and CDR2 (germline): GTSNPN, SVGIG (reference sequence). The CDR3 here is CAWSGTGYTGELFF. The DNA of the CDR3 is TGTGCCTGGAGTGGGACAGGCTACACCGGGGAGCTGTTTTTT.

In nucleotides, the CDR3 is TGTGCCAGCAGTTACTCAGGGGGCTCTTTGGCCGAGCAGTACTTC. This gives the protein CASSYSGGSLAEQYF. The V gene is TRBV6-5, the J gene TRBJ2-7, with 7 bases fitting TRBD1. Germline V gene lookup returns CDR1 MNHEY and CDR2 SVGAGI. This CDR3 is built from 15 residues. Trimming at V came to 0 bases and at J to 6 bases, leaving 8 bases not matched to a gene.

The rearrangement joins TRBV2 to TRBJ1-5, with D perhaps matching TRBD1 (5 bases). This CDR3 is 18 amino acids long. V gave up 8 bases and J gave up 0 bases, with 23 bases separating them. Germline V lookup: CDR1 SNHLY, CDR2 FYNNEI. The CDR3 spells CASSQSRWQGGSNQPQHF. The CDR3 DNA reads as TGTGCCAGCTCCCAGAGCCGGTGGCAGGGCGGTAGCAATCAGCCCCAGCATTTT. Full variable domain (rest looked up from reference TRBV2 and TRBJ1-5): EPEVTQTPSHQVTQMGQEVILRCVPISNHLYFYWYRQILGQKVEFLVSFYNNEISEKSEIFDDQFSVERPDGSNFTLKIRSTKLEDSAMYFCASSQSRWQGGSNQPQHFGDGTRLSIL.

This CDR3 reads CASSPQGGNTEAFF. CDR3 nucleotides: TGCGCCAGCAGCCCCCAGGGGGGGAACACTGAAGCTTTCTTT. The chain couples TRBV5-1 to TRBJ1-1; the match to TRBD1 covers 7 bases. CDR1 is SGHRS and CDR2 is YFSETQ in the germline V gene. The V gene end was trimmed by 4 bases and the J gene end by 1 base; junction bases not matched to a gene: 4. This CDR3 contains 14 residues.